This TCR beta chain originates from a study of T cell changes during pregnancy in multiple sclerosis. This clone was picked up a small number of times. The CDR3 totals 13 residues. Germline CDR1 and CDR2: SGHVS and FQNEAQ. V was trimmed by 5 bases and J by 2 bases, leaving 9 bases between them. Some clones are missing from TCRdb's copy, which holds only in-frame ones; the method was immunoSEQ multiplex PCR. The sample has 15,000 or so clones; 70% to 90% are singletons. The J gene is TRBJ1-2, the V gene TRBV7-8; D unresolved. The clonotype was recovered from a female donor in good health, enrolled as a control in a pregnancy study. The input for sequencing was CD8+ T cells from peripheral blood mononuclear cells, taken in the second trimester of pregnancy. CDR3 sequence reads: CASSEGYNYGYTF. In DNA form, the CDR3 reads TGTGCCAGCAGCGAGGGTTACAACTATGGCTACACCTTC.